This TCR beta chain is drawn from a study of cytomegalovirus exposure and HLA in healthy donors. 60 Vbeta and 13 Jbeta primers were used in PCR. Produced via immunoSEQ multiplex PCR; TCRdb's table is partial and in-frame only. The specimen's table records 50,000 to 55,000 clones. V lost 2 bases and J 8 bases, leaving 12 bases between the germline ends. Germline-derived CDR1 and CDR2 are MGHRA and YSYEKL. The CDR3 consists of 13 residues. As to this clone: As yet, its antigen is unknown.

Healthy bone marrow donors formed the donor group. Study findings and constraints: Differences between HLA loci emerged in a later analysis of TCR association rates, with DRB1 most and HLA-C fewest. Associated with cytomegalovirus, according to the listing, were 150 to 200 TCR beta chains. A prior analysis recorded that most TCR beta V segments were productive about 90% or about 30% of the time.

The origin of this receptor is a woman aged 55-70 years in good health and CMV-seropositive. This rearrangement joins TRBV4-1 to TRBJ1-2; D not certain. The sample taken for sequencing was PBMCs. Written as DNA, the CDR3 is TGCGCCAGCAGCCAATATTCCAGTTACGGCTACACCTTC. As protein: CASSQYSSYGYTF.